The present T cell receptor (beta chain) was sequenced within a study of STAT3 mutations in large granular lymphocyte leukemia. Study-level information: More than half of T-LGLL patients received immunosuppressive therapy. Study-level findings and limits: Sampling intervals varied between patients and samples. In T-cell large granular lymphocyte leukemia, about half of patients showed multiple immunodominant subclonotypes. All newly emerging clones after therapy were STAT3 wild type.

Germline V lookup: CDR1 SGHTA, CDR2 FQGNSA. Trimming stripped 7 bases from V and 4 bases from J, with 16 bases between. This CDR3 contains 14 residues. TCRbeta libraries averaged about 40,773 productive templates per sample. Here immunoSEQ multiplex PCR was the method, and the copy in TCRdb shows in-frame clones only, minus some. The sample consists of about 10,000 clones, 88% of them appearing once. Remarks on this clone: The antigen remains undetermined.

The sequence came from a man aged 55 to 70 with T-cell large granular lymphocyte leukemia. Some clones in this sample may be carry-over from other donors' samples. Material for sequencing was peripheral blood mononuclear cells. The J gene is TRBJ1-2, the V gene TRBV7-2; possibly TRBD1 for D (5 bases). The DNA for the CDR3 is TGTGCCAGCACCCCCGGGGGGTTTTCCTATGGCTACACCTTC. Translated: CASTPGGFSYGYTF.